This TCR beta chain emerged from a study of blood T cell repertoires in COVID-19. Trimming left V 8 bases short and J 8 bases short, with 19 bases between. The germline CDR1 and CDR2 sequences are GTSNPN and SVGIG (reference sequence). The CDR3 has 14 amino acids. Libraries were prepared by immunoSEQ multiplex PCR; TCRdb keeps only in-frame clonotypes and omits some of them. The sample shows around 46,000 clones, roughly nine tenths of them seen only once. This clone has a handful of counts. This rearrangement joins TRBV30 to TRBJ1-6; D possibly corresponds to TRBD1 (6 bases). This TCR derives from a man in his forties or fifties with active COVID-19. Input material: peripheral blood. This chain's CDR3 is CAHSWGQSDSPLHF. CDR3 nucleotides: TGTGCCCATTCCTGGGGGCAGTCGGATTCACCCCTCCACTTT.